This T cell receptor (beta chain) derives from a study of cytomegalovirus exposure and HLA in healthy donors. Clones were read by immunoSEQ multiplex PCR, and TCRdb kept only the in-frame ones, dropping some. The sample yields over 200,000 clones, around 88% seen once. For this clone: Its antigen is not known.

Study results and caveats: In vitro data verified three CMV-associated chains as specific for CMV antigens. First-cohort TCR clusters tended to co-occur in the approximately 120 validation repertoires, a later analysis found. A list of approximately 160 TCR beta chains associated with cytomegalovirus was given.

Per germline, CDR1 SGHVS and CDR2 FNYEAQ. The junction had 15 bases not matched to a gene; V was cut back by 3 bases and J by 4 bases. This CDR3 is built from 21 residues. The sequenced sample consisted of PBMCs. The gene calls are TRBV7-6 and TRBJ2-1; 16 bases line up with TRBD2. The TCR comes from a woman younger than 35 in good health and CMV-seronegative. In DNA, the CDR3 is TGTGCCAGCAGCTTGCAAAACGCGGGACTAGCGGGAGGGGGGGTTTACAATGAGCAGTTCTTC. It codes for CASSLQNAGLAGGGVYNEQFF.